The 10 T cell receptor beta chains presented below share a single source sample, sequenced in a study of shared clonotypes between healthy human individuals. Assay: immunoSEQ multiplex PCR; the TCRdb copy retains only in-frame clones and omits some. In the table there are 550,000 to 650,000 clones, roughly 95% of which are singletons. CD45RO-negative cells were positively selected for CCR7, leaving out terminally differentiated effector memory CD45RA+ cells. The sequenced sample was naive CD8+ T cells sorted from blood. These receptors originate from a woman in her 30s in good health.

This chain links TRBV27 with TRBJ2-7; a possible D gene is TRBD2 (6 bases). The CDR3 is made up of 17 amino acids. The V end lost 4 bases, the J end lost 3 bases, and 22 bases lay between the germline ends. Germline V gene data show CDR1 as MNHEY and CDR2 as SMNVEV (reference sequence). CDR3 residues: CASSSPRLDGGNYEQYF. The DNA for the CDR3 is TGTGCCAGCAGTTCCCCCCGCCTGGATGGAGGGAACTACGAGCAGTACTTC.

A single count supports this clone. The chain recombines TRBV7-2 with TRBJ1-1; D remains ambiguous. Germline V gives CDR1 SGHTA, CDR2 FQGNSA. This CDR3 spans 14 amino acids. The V and J ends lost 2 bases and 4 bases respectively, with 11 bases between them. Here the CDR3 reads CASSLFTAATEAFF. The CDR3 nucleotides read TGTGCCAGCAGCTTATTCACCGCGGCCACTGAAGCTTTCTTT.

The chain recombines TRBV19 with TRBJ2-7; unclear D gene. V dropped 1 base and J dropped 2 bases, with 6 bases sitting between them. The CDR3 has 13 residues. The germline CDR1 and CDR2 sequences are LNHDA and SQIVND (reference sequence). The CDR3 bases are TGTGCCAGTAGTATAGGCAGACCCTACGAGCAGTACTTC. Its translation is CASSIGRPYEQYF.

The chain links TRBV2 to TRBJ2-7; 7 bases fit TRBD1. CDR3 length: 15 amino acids. The germline gives CDR1 SNHLY, CDR2 FYNNEI. With 6 bases clipped from V and 2 bases from J, the junction kept 10 bases outside the gene matches. CDR3 loop: CASSDPPQGTYEQYF. CDR3 bases: TGTGCCAGCAGCGACCCCCCACAGGGGACCTACGAGCAGTACTTC.

The chain employs TRBV27 and TRBJ2-3, with D perhaps matching TRBD2 (6 bases). The CDR3 covers 14 residues. Germline lookup yields CDR1 MNHEY and CDR2 SMNVEV (reference sequence). V was cut by 3 bases and J by 7 bases, with 14 bases left in between. The CDR3 bases are TGTGCCAGCAGTTTTGTCGGGAGCCTACATACGCAGTATTTT. Its protein is CASSFVGSLHTQYF.

The CDR3 bases are TGTGCCAGTAGTATCCGACAGTTGAACACTGAAGCTTTCTTT. Its translation is CASSIRQLNTEAFF. The chain joins TRBV19 to TRBJ1-1; tentatively, D is TRBD1 (5 bases). Trimming pared 3 bases from V and 0 bases from J, leaving 8 bases between. Germline values: CDR1 LNHDA, CDR2 SQIVND (reference sequence). The CDR3 has 14 amino acids. Filled out from reference TRBV19 and TRBJ1-1, the complete variable domain reads DGGITQSPKYLFRKEGQNVTLSCEQNLNHDAMYWYRQDPGQGLRLIYYSQIVNDFQKGDIAEGYSVSREKKESFPLTVTSAQKNPTAFYLCASSIRQLNTEAFFGQGTRLTVV.

The DNA of the CDR3 is TGTGCCAGCAGTTTGTTTTGGGGCAATGAGCAGTTCTTC. Protein product: CASSLFWGNEQFF. The chain joins TRBV27 to TRBJ2-1; D unclear. From germline, CDR1 is MNHEY and CDR2 SMNVEV (reference sequence). V was clipped by 3 bases and J by 6 bases, with 9 bases between them. The CDR3 sequence is 13 residues long.

This chain links TRBV14 with TRBJ2-5; no clear D gene. V lost 3 bases and J lost 4, with 6 bases in between. The length of the CDR3 is 12 residues. Germline V gene lookup returns CDR1 SGHDN and CDR2 FVKESK. The CDR3 reads CASSHRGETQYF. The CDR3 nucleotides read TGTGCCAGCAGCCATCGAGGAGAGACCCAGTACTTC.

This clone was recorded once. The rearrangement joins TRBV2 to TRBJ2-7, with 9 positions matching TRBD1. With 6 bases clipped from V and 4 bases from J, the junction kept 7 bases outside the gene matches. The germline CDR1 and CDR2 sequences are SNHLY and FYNNEI. The CDR3 has 14 residues. Here the CDR3 DNA reads TGTGCCAGCAGCACCCCGGGACAGGGTTACGAGCAGTACTTC. As protein: CASSTPGQGYEQYF.

The chain uses TRBV29-1 and TRBJ2-2; 9 nucleotides line up with TRBD2. Germline assignment: CDR1 SQVTM and CDR2 ANQGSEA. V shed 6 bases, J shed 5 bases, and the junction held 16 bases outside the gene matches. The CDR3 extends over 17 amino acids. The CDR3 region has the DNA TGCAGCGTGGGGGATGAGATTAGCGGGAGATATACCGGGGAGCTGTTTTTT. As protein: CSVGDEISGRYTGELFF.